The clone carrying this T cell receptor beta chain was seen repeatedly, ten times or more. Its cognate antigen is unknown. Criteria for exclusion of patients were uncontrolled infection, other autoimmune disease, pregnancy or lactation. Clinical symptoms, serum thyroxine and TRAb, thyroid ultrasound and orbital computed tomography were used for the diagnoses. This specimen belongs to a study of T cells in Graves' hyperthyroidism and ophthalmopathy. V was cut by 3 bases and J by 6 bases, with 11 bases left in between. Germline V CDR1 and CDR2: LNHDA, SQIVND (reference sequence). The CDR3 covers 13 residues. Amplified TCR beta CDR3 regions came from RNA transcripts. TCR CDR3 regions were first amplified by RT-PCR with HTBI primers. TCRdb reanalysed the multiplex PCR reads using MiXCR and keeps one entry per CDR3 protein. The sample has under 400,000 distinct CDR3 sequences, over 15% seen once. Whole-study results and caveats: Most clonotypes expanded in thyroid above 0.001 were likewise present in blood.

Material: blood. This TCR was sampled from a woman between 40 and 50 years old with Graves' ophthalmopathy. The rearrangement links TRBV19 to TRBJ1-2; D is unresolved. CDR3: CASSIRSSDGYTF. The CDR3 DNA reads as TGTGCCAGTAGTATCAGGAGCTCGGATGGCTACACCTTC.